The 3 T cell receptor beta chains reported below all come from one sample, sequenced in a study of T-cell reconstitution after alpha-beta-depleted transplantation in children. Using unique molecular identifiers, the investigators prepared the TCRbeta library. One entry per CDR3 protein results from TCRdb running MiXCR on the PCR reads. The repertoire includes a few hundred thousand distinct CDR3 sequences, about a tenth of them detected once, and under 3% sits in the top ten. The source material was PBMCs from the stem cell graft donor, sampled from the stem cell graft. The receptors come from a human donor who donated a stem cell graft to a child with acute lymphoblastic leukemia.

This clonotype was seen many times. The chain uses TRBV24-1 and TRBJ2-3; tentatively, D is TRBD2 (5 bases). This CDR3 is built from 15 residues. Germline lookup yields CDR1 KGHDR and CDR2 SFDVKD. Between the trimmed V and J ends, which lost 4 bases and 0 bases, there was a span of 10 bases. The CDR3 DNA is TGTGCCACCAGTGACCATAGCGATAGCACAGATACGCAGTATTTT. Translated: CATSDHSDSTDTQYF.

Remarks on this clonotype: A much larger clone is a single base away; this may be a read error. The chain couples TRBV4-1 to TRBJ2-3; D unresolved. The CDR3 is 14 amino acids. Germline V CDR1 and CDR2: MGHRA, YSYEKL. Trimming removed 4 bases from V and 2 bases from J, with 10 bases in between. CDR3 protein: CASSPHFSTDTQYF. DNA of the CDR3: TGCGCCAGCAGCCCGCACTTTTCCACAGATACGCAGTATTTT.

The sample holds a few counts of this clonotype. A read error may explain this, as a much larger clone is one base away. This chain links TRBV5-1 with TRBJ2-3; TRBD1 matches at 8 bases. CDR3 size: 14 residues. Trimming at V came to 4 bases and at J to 1 base, leaving 2 bases not matched to a gene. The germline gives CDR1 SGHRS, CDR2 YFSETQ. The CDR3 DNA reads as TGCGCCAGCAGCATGGGACAGGGCACAGATACGCAGTATTTT. Amino acid sequence: CASSMGQGTDTQYF.